Described below is a single TCR beta chain sequence and its context. Antigen specificity is unknown. The sample originates from a study of T cell responses to AZD1222 COVID-19 vaccine. Findings and caveats of the study: CD4 TCRs associated with vaccination spanned spike, dominating at 160-218 and 743-854. Most donors were white British, females outnumbered males, and clonal diversity was possibly underestimated. Among spike-specific TCRs, nearly half reportedly target unmutated variant regions.

The CDR3 spans 16 residues. From germline, CDR1 is MGHRA and CDR2 YSYEKL. V lost 2 bases and J lost 8, with 21 bases in between. Measured with immunoSEQ multiplex PCR; TCRdb has only the in-frame clones, and not every one. The sample carries under 200,000 clones, around nine tenths recorded once. The source material was peripheral blood, sampled 28 days after the second AZD1222 dose. This receptor was obtained from an adult who received the AZD1222 COVID-19 vaccine. V is TRBV4-1 and J is TRBJ1-2; D is uncertain. CDR3: CASSQIALLGLGGYTF. Here the CDR3 DNA reads TGCGCCAGCAGCCAAATCGCTCTACTCGGGCTGGGGGGCTACACCTTC.